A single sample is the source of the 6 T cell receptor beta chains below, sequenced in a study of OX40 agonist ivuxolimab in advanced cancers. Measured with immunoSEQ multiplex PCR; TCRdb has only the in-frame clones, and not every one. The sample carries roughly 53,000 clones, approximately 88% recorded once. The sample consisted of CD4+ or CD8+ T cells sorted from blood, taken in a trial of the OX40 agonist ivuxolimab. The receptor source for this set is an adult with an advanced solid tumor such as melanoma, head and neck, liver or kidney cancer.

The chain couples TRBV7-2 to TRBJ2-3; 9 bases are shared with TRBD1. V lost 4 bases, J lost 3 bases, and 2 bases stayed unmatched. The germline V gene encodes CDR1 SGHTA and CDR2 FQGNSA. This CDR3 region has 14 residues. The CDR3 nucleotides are TGTGCCAGCAGCTCCGGACAGGGGACAGATACGCAGTATTTT. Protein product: CASSSGQGTDTQYF.

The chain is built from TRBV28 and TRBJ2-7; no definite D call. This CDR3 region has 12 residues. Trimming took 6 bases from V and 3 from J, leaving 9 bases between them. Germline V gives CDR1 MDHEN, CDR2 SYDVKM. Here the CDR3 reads CASRGGFYEQYF. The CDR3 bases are TGTGCCAGCAGGGGCGGATTCTACGAGCAGTACTTC.

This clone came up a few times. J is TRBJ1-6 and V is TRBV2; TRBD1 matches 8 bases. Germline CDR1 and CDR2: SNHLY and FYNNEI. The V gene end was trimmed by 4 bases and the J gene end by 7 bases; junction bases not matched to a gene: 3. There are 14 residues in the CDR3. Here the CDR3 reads CASSGQGLNSPLHF. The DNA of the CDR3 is TGTGCCAGCAGTGGACAGGGGTTGAATTCACCCCTCCACTTT.

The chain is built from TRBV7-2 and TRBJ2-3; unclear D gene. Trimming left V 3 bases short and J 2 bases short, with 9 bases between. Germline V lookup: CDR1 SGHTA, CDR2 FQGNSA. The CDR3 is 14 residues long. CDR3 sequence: CASSFRANTDTQYF. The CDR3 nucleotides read TGTGCCAGCAGCTTCCGGGCCAACACAGATACGCAGTATTTT.

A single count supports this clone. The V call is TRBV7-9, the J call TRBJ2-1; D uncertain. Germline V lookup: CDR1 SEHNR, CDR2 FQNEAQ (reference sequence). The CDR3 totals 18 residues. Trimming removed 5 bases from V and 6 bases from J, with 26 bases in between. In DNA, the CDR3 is TGTGCCAGCAGCCCCCCTGACTTTGGACCCCCCGGATCCAATGAGCAGTTCTTC. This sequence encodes CASSPPDFGPPGSNEQFF.

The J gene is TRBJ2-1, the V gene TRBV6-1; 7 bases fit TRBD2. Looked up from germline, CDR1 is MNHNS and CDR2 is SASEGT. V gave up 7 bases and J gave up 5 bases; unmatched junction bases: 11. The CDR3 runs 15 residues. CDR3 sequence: CASKSLSGRHNEQFF. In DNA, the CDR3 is TGTGCCAGCAAAAGCCTTAGCGGGCGCCACAATGAGCAGTTCTTC.